This TCR beta chain derives from a study of CD8 T cells in ankylosing spondylitis. Study-level findings and limits: As reported, disease-linked clones showed significant enrichment in matched ankylosing spondylitis synovial fluid. There were earlier reports of some motif variants in reactive arthritis synovial fluid and blood. The study identified a TCR beta motif of seven or eight highly homologous variants that appeared characteristic of ankylosing spondylitis blood.

This clonotype occurred many times. Its antigen is not known. The V end was cut by 0 bases, the J end by 6 bases, with 6 bases between. In germline, CDR1 is SGHTA, CDR2 FQGNSA. The CDR3 extends over 13 amino acids. Making the TCR beta libraries involved quantitative 5'-RACE with molecular barcodes. MiXCR was run by TCRdb on the 5' RACE reads, yielding one entry per CDR3 protein. Of over 450,000 distinct CDR3 sequences in the sample, 10% to 15% were seen once. The chain joins TRBV7-2 to TRBJ2-1; no clear D gene. This TCR came from a male donor with ankylosing spondylitis. The sequencing sample was made of blood, either unsorted or a sorted T cell fraction (not recorded which). The CDR3 coding sequence is TGTGCCAGCAGCTTAGCGAAGAGCAATGAGCAGTTCTTC. This gives the protein CASSLAKSNEQFF.